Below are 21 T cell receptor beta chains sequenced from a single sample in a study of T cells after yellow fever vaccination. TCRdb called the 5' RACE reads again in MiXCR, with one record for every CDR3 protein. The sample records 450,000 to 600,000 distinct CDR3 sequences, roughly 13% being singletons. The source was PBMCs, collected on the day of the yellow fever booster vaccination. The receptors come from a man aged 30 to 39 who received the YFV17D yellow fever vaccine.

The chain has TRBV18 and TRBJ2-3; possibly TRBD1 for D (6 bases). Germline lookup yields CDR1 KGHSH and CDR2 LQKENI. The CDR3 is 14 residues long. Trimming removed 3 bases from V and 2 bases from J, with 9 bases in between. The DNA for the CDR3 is TGTGCCAGCTCACCGGACAGTTACACAGATACGCAGTATTTT. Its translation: CASSPDSYTDTQYF.

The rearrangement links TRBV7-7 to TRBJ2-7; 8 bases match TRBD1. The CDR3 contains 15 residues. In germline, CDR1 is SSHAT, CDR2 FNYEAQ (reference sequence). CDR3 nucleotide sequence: TGTGCTAGCGCTCCAGGGGCCGGACAGGGAGCCGAGCAGTACTTC. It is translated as CASAPGAGQGAEQYF.

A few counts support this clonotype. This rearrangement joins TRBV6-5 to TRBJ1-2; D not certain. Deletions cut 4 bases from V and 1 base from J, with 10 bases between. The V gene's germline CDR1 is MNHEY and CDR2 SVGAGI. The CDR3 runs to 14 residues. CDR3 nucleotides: TGTGCCAGCAGTTTGGTGTCGGGTAACTATGGCTACACCTTC. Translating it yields CASSLVSGNYGYTF.

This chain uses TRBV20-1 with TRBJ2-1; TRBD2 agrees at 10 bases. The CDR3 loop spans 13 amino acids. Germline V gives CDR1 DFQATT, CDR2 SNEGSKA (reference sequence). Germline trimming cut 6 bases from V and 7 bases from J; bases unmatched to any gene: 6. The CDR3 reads CSARLAGGNEQFF. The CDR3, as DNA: TGCAGTGCACGACTAGCGGGTGGGAATGAGCAGTTCTTC.

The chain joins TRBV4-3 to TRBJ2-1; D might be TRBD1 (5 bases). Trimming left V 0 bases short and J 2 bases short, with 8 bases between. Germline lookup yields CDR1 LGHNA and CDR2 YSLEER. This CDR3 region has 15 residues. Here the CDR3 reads CASSQEQAPYNEQFF. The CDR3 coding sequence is TGCGCCAGCAGCCAAGAACAGGCTCCCTACAATGAGCAGTTCTTC.

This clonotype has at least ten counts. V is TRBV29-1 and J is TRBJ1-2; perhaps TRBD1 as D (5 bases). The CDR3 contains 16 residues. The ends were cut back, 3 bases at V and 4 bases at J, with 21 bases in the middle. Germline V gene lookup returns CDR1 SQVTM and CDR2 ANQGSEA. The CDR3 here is CSVDRGSRAASYGYTF. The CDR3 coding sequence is TGCAGCGTTGACCGGGGCAGCCGGGCCGCTTCCTATGGCTACACCTTC.

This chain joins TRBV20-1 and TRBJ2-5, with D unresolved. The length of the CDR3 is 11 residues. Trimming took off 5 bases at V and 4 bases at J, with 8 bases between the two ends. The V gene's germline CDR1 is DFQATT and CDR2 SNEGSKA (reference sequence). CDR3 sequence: CSAHWGETQYF. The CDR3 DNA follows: TGCAGTGCTCACTGGGGAGAGACCCAGTACTTC.

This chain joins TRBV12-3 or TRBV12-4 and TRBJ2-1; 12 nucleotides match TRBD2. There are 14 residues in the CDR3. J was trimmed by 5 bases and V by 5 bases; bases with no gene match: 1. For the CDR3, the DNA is TGTGCCAGCAGTGCTAGCGGGAGGGACAATGAGCAGTTCTTC. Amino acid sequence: CASSASGRDNEQFF.

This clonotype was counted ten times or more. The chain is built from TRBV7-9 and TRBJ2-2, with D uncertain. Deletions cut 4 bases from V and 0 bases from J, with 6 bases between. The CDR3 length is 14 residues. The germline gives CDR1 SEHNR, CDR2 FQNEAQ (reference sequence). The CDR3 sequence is CASSSGPNTGELFF. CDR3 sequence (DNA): TGTGCCAGCAGCTCTGGGCCGAACACCGGGGAGCTGTTTTTT.

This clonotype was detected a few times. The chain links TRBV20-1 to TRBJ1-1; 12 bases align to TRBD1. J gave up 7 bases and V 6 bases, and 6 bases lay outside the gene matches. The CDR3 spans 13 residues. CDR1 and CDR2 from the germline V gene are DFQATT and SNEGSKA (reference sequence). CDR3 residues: CSATGTGGVEAFF. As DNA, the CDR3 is TGCAGTGCGACCGGGACAGGGGGCGTTGAAGCTTTCTTT.

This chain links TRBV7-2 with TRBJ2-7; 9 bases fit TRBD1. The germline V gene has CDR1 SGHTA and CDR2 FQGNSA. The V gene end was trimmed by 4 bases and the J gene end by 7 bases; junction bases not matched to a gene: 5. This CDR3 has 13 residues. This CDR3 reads CASSSLGQGEQYF. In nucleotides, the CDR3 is TGTGCCAGCAGCTCACTCGGACAGGGGGAGCAGTACTTC.

CDR3 in DNA: TGCGCCAGCAGTCTCCCAACCAGAGGGACCCAGTACTTC. As protein: CASSLPTRGTQYF. This chain connects TRBV23-1 to TRBJ2-5; D remains unclear. TRBV23-1 is annotated as an ORF whose role is uncertain. Trimming pared 4 bases from V and 7 bases from J, leaving 13 bases between. The CDR3 is 13 amino acids.

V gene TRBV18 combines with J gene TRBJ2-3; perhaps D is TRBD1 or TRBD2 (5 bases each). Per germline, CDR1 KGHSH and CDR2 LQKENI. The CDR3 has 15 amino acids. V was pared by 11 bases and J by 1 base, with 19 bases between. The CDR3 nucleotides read TGTGCCGGCACGTCGCAGGGAGTAGGCACAGATACGCAGTATTTT. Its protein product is CAGTSQGVGTDTQYF.

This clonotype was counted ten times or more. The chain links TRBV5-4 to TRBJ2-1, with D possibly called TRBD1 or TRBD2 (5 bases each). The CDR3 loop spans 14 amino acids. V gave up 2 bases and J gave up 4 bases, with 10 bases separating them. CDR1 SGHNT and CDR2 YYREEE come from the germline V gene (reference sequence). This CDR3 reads CASSFLGPYNEQFF. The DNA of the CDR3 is TGTGCCAGCAGCTTTTTGGGACCATACAATGAGCAGTTCTTC. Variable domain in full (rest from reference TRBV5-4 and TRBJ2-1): ETGVTQSPTHLIKTRGQQVTLRCSSQSGHNTVSWYQQALGQGPQFIFQYYREEENGRGNFPPRFSGLQFPNYSSELNVNALELDDSALYLCASSFLGPYNEQFFGPGTRLTVL.

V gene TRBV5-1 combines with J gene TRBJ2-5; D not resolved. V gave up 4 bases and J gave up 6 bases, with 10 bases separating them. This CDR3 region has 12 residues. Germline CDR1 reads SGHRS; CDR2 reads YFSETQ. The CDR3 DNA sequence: TGCGCCAGCAGCATCCTCGGGCAGACCCAGTACTTC. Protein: CASSILGQTQYF.

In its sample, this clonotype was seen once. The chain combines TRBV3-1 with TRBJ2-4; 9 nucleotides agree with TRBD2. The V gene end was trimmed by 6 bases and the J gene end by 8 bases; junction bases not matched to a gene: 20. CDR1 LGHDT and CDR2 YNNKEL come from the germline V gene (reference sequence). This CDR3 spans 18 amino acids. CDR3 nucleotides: TGTGCCAGCAGAAAAACGGGGACCGCGGGAGGGCCTCTAGACATTCAGTACTTC. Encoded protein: CASRKTGTAGGPLDIQYF.

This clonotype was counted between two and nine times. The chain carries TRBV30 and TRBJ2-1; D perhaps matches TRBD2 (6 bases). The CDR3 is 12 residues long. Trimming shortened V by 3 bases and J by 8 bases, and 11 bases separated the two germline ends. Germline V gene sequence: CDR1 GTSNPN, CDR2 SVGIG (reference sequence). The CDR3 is CAWRRWGDEQFF. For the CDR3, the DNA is TGTGCCTGGAGGCGCTGGGGGGATGAGCAGTTCTTC.

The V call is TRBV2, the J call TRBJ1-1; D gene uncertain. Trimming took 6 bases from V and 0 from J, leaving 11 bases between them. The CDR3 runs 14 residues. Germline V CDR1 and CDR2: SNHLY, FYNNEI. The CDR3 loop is CASSQGRLNTEAFF. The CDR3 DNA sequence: TGTGCCAGCAGCCAAGGACGGTTGAACACTGAAGCTTTCTTT.

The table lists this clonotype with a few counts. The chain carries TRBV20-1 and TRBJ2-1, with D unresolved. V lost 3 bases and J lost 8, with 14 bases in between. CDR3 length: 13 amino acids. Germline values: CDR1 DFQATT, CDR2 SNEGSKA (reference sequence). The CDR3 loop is CSASRRTKYEQFF. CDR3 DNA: TGCAGTGCTAGCCGACGAACTAAGTATGAGCAGTTCTTC.

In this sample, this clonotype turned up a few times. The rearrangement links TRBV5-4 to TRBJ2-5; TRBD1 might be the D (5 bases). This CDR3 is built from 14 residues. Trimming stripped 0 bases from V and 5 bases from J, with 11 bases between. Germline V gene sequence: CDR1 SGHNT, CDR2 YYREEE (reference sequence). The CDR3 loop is CASSLGREWETQYF. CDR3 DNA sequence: TGTGCCAGCAGCTTGGGCAGGGAATGGGAGACCCAGTACTTC.

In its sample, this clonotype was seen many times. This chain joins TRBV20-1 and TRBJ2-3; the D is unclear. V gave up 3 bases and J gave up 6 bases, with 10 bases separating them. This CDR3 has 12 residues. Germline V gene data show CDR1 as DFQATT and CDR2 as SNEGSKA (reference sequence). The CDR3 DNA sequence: TGCAGTGCTAGGGTCGGTATGGATACGCAGTATTTT. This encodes CSARVGMDTQYF.